This TCR beta chain was profiled in a study of control samples from healthy donors and cancer patients (dated by TCRdb to 2018 to 2020). On this clone itself: Its cognate antigen has yet to be identified. There are no base qualities to consult, and no much larger clone falls within one base.

V loses 0 bases, J loses 5 bases, and the germline ends lie 11 bases apart. The CDR3 runs 14 residues from the cysteine to the phenylalanine. CDR3 DNA is the only sequence kept; it has 42 bases, read in frame from the first base. The germline V gene (reference sequence) supplies CDR1 SGHNT and CDR2 YYREEE. Library prep was done by the immunoSEQ multiplex PCR assay. This is the immuneACCESS table as TCRdb keeps it, with only in-frame sequences that have V and J called. A part of the clones is gone; compared with another copy, unresolved V genes explain less than half, and the rest is unexplained. The sample table contains around 30,000 clones; only one count was recorded for around 86% of them. 1.5% to 2% of the sample is taken by the ten largest.

The rearranged chain carries TRBV5-4 and TRBJ1-1; the D region possibly corresponds to TRBD1 (6 bases align). This receptor was taken from a woman in her forties with lung cancer. Input material: PBMCs. The sequenced DNA: TGTGCCAGCAGCTTGGCTGTGGGGGCTACTGAAGCTTTCTTT. Its translation is CASSLAVGATEAFF. The CDR3, completed at both ends by the reference TRBV5-4 and TRBJ1-1 genes, gives the full variable domain ETGVTQSPTHLIKTRGQQVTLRCSSQSGHNTVSWYQQALGQGPQFIFQYYREEENGRGNFPPRFSGLQFPNYSSELNVNALELDDSALYLCASSLAVGATEAFFGQGTRLTVV.